One sample yielded the 22 T cell receptor beta chains listed below, sequenced in a study of blood T cell repertoires in COVID-19. Some clones are missing from TCRdb's copy, which holds only in-frame ones; the method was immunoSEQ multiplex PCR. The data show around 200,000 clones, with more than 75% seen just once and 5.6% held by the top ten. The sample taken for sequencing was PBMCs or T cells enriched from blood (not recorded which). The receptors come from a middle-aged man with acute COVID-19.

J is TRBJ2-1 and V is TRBV15; 9 bases agree with TRBD2. The CDR3 is made up of 14 amino acids. Germline-derived CDR1 and CDR2 are LNHNV and YYDKDF (reference sequence). The trim removed 5 bases at V and 6 bases at J, leaving 5 bases unmatched. CDR3 nucleotides: TGTGCCACCAGCGGACTAGCGTCGTTCAATGAGCAGTTCTTC. This sequence encodes CATSGLASFNEQFF.

The genes are TRBV29-1 and TRBJ2-5; 7 bases agree with TRBD2. With 7 bases clipped from V and 2 bases from J, the junction kept 16 bases outside the gene matches. This CDR3 spans 16 amino acids. Germline V gene lookup returns CDR1 SQVTM and CDR2 ANQGSEA. CDR3 region: CSAILLAETVQETQYF. CDR3 coding DNA: TGCAGCGCCATACTCCTAGCGGAGACTGTTCAAGAGACCCAGTACTTC.

The chain is built from TRBV28 and TRBJ1-1, with TRBD1 as a possible D gene (5 bases). The CDR3 is 12 residues long. Trimming shortened V by 6 bases and J by 5 bases, and 10 bases separated the two germline ends. Germline CDR1 is MDHEN and CDR2 is SYDVKM. DNA for the CDR3: TGTGCCAGCAGCACCGGGGGGACTGAAGCTTTCTTT. Translated: CASSTGGTEAFF.

The rearrangement joins TRBV28 to TRBJ2-7, with a possible D match to TRBD2 (6 bases). Germline loops: CDR1 MDHEN, CDR2 SYDVKM. The CDR3 covers 15 residues. The V end was cut by 6 bases, the J end by 2 bases, with 17 bases between. CDR3 DNA: TGTGCCAGCAGACCCGGGGGAACCATCGCCTACGAGCAGTACTTC. Translation gives CASRPGGTIAYEQYF.

The rearrangement joins TRBV30 to TRBJ1-2, with D unresolved. The germline V gene has CDR1 GTSNPN and CDR2 SVGIG (reference sequence). The V gene lost 4 bases and the J gene lost 8 bases, with 20 bases spanning the gap. This CDR3 has 14 amino acids. In nucleotides, the CDR3 is TGTGCCTGGACCACGCCTCGAGGAGGCGGCGGCTACACCTTC. It encodes CAWTTPRGGGGYTF.

The chain combines TRBV7-9 with TRBJ2-3; 8 bases fit TRBD1. After removal of 8 bases from V and 4 bases from J, the junction contained 14 bases not matched to a gene. The germline gives CDR1 SEHNR, CDR2 FQNEAQ (reference sequence). The CDR3 spans 16 residues. The CDR3 nucleotides read TGTGCCAGCCGTCCGCAGGGGCCAGGGGGCGCAGATACGCAGTATTTT. Amino acid sequence: CASRPQGPGGADTQYF.

The chain employs TRBV2 and TRBJ2-2; D is possibly TRBD2 (5 bases). This CDR3 region has 14 residues. V was trimmed by 7 bases and J by 10 bases, leaving 19 bases between them. The germline V gene has CDR1 SNHLY and CDR2 FYNNEI. The CDR3 sequence is CASNERESFQELFF. For the CDR3, the DNA is TGTGCCAGCAACGAGAGGGAGTCGTTTCAGGAGCTGTTTTTT.

The J gene is TRBJ1-1, the V gene TRBV5-1; 9 bases map to TRBD1. The CDR3 is 15 amino acids. The junction had 4 bases not matched to a gene; V was cut back by 4 bases and J by 0 bases. CDR1 and CDR2 (germline): SGHRS, YFSETQ. This CDR3 is CASSLTGGMNTEAFF. CDR3 sequence (DNA): TGCGCCAGCAGCCTGACAGGGGGTATGAACACTGAAGCTTTCTTT.

V gene TRBV5-1 combines with J gene TRBJ2-3; possibly TRBD2 for D (5 bases). The CDR3 has 13 residues. V was trimmed by 5 bases and J by 0 bases, leaving 7 bases between them. The germline CDR1 and CDR2 sequences are SGHRS and YFSETQ. The CDR3 loop reads CASRADSTDTQYF. Here the CDR3 DNA reads TGCGCCAGCAGAGCGGATAGCACAGATACGCAGTATTTT.

J is TRBJ2-5 and V is TRBV5-1; 15 bases are shared with TRBD2. Trimming took 4 bases from V and 4 from J; bases not matched to a gene: 2. Germline V gives CDR1 SGHRS, CDR2 YFSETQ. This CDR3 region has 15 residues. CDR3 loop: CASSPGLAGGETQYF. The CDR3 region has the DNA TGCGCCAGCAGCCCGGGACTAGCGGGAGGAGAGACCCAGTACTTC. The entire variable domain, with the rest obtained from reference TRBV5-1 and TRBJ2-5, is as follows: KAGVTQTPRYLIKTRGQQVTLSCSPISGHRSVSWYQQTPGQGLQFLFEYFSETQRNKGNFPGRFSGRQFSNSRSEMNVSTLELGDSALYLCASSPGLAGGETQYFGPGTRLLVL.

The genes are TRBV9 and TRBJ2-1; TRBD1 might be the D (5 bases). Trimming removed 0 bases at V and 3 bases at J, with 10 bases between. The CDR3 loop spans 15 amino acids. Germline CDR1 SGDLS, CDR2 YYNGEE. The CDR3 is CASSVELGLYNEQFF. As DNA, the CDR3 is TGTGCCAGCAGCGTAGAATTGGGGCTCTACAATGAGCAGTTCTTC.

This clone was observed a few times. The gene calls are TRBV30 and TRBJ1-2; possibly TRBD1 for D (6 bases). The CDR3 runs to 15 residues. V dropped 0 bases and J dropped 4 bases, with 15 bases sitting between them. Germline CDR1 and CDR2: GTSNPN and SVGIG (reference sequence). Here the CDR3 reads CAWSVPGGLGYGYTF. The CDR3 region has the DNA TGTGCCTGGAGTGTACCGGGGGGGCTTGGCTATGGCTACACCTTC.

The V call is TRBV14, the J call TRBJ2-5; D may be TRBD2 (6 bases). V lost 7 bases and J 4 bases, leaving 13 bases between the germline ends. The CDR3 length is 13 residues. The germline gives CDR1 SGHDN, CDR2 FVKESK. In DNA form, the CDR3 reads TGTGCCAGCACCCGAGGGCGGGGAGAGACCCAGTACTTC. As protein: CASTRGRGETQYF.

V is TRBV24-1 and J is TRBJ2-7; 10 bases agree with TRBD1. Per the germline V gene, CDR1 is KGHDR and CDR2 is SFDVKD. V dropped 4 bases and J dropped 7; count of bases not matched to a gene: 9. CDR3 length: 15 amino acids. CDR3 amino acids: CATSDPGTGVYEQYF. Written as DNA, the CDR3 is TGTGCCACCAGTGACCCCGGGACAGGGGTATATGAGCAGTACTTC.

V is TRBV11-2 and J is TRBJ1-1, with D possibly matching TRBD1 (5 bases). Germline values: CDR1 SGHAT, CDR2 FQNNGV. The CDR3 is 17 amino acids. Trimming stripped 1 base from V and 5 bases from J, with 20 bases between. CDR3 loop: CASSLAGGRSVGTEAFF. In DNA, the CDR3 is TGTGCCAGCAGCTTAGCCGGGGGAAGGTCGGTGGGAACTGAAGCTTTCTTT. Full variable domain (remainder filled in from reference TRBV11-2 and TRBJ1-1): EAGVAQSPRYKIIEKRQSVAFWCNPISGHATLYWYQQILGQGPKLLIQFQNNGVVDDSQLPKDRFSAERLKGVDSTLKIQPAKLEDSAVYLCASSLAGGRSVGTEAFFGQGTRLTVV.

This clone has only one observation. The CDR3: CASSPQGSREAFF. DNA of the CDR3: TGTGCCAGCAGCCCCCAGGGGTCTCGGGAAGCTTTCTTT. The rearrangement links TRBV5-4 to TRBJ1-1, with D maybe TRBD1 (6 bases). Trimming took off 4 bases at V and 8 bases at J, with 15 bases between the two ends. Germline V gives CDR1 SGHNT, CDR2 YYREEE (reference sequence). CDR3 size: 13 residues.

In its sample, this clone was seen a few times. The chain joins TRBV5-1 to TRBJ2-1, with 13 bases lining up with TRBD2. The CDR3 loop spans 19 amino acids. CDR1 and CDR2 from the germline V gene are SGHRS and YFSETQ. The V segment lost 0 bases and the J segment 5 bases; nucleotides outside the gene matches: 11. CDR3 sequence (DNA): TGCGCCAGCAGCTTGGGGTACACTAGCGGGAGGGCGGTGAACAATGAGCAGTTCTTC. Protein product: CASSLGYTSGRAVNNEQFF.

In its sample, this clone was seen once. This chain joins TRBV2 and TRBJ1-2; 7 positions agree with TRBD1. J gave up 3 bases and V 1 base, and 5 bases lay outside the gene matches. Germline-derived CDR1 and CDR2 are SNHLY and FYNNEI. The CDR3 extends over 15 amino acids. CDR3 nucleotide sequence: TGTGCCAGCAGTGAAGGTTCAGGGGGTGACTATGGCTACACCTTC. It is translated as CASSEGSGGDYGYTF.

V usage is TRBV7-2 and J usage is TRBJ2-7, with 8 bases lining up with TRBD2. The CDR3 runs 14 residues. The V and J ends lost 6 bases and 1 base, in that order; junction bases with no gene match: 5. Germline V gives CDR1 SGHTA, CDR2 FQGNSA. The CDR3 nucleotides are TGTGCCAGCAGGACTAGCGCATCGTCCTACGAGCAGTACTTC. Its translation is CASRTSASSYEQYF.

The chain links TRBV6-4 to TRBJ1-1; TRBD1 matches 7 bases. The CDR3 runs 14 residues. Germline V gives CDR1 MRHNA, CDR2 SNTAGT. V was clipped by 6 bases and J by 1 base; unmatched bases: 5. CDR3 bases: TGTGCCAGCAGGGCAGGGGGTGCGAACACTGAAGCTTTCTTT. It encodes CASRAGGANTEAFF.

The chain is built from TRBV7-2 and TRBJ1-2; 8 bases are shared with TRBD1. CDR1 and CDR2 from the germline V gene are SGHTA and FQGNSA. V lost 7 bases, J lost 6 bases, and 16 bases stayed unmatched. CDR3 size: 16 residues. The chain's CDR3 is CASTALLRTGMNGYTF. CDR3 DNA sequence: TGTGCCAGCACCGCTCTCCTCCGGACAGGGATGAATGGCTACACCTTC.

The rearrangement uses TRBV7-2 and TRBJ2-1; 15 bases line up with TRBD2. Germline assignment: CDR1 SGHTA and CDR2 FQGNSA. This CDR3 is built from 16 residues. J was trimmed by 8 bases and V by 5 bases; bases with no gene match: 7. CDR3 loop: CASSHGTSGRWDEQFF. Here the CDR3 DNA reads TGTGCCAGCAGCCACGGGACTAGCGGGAGGTGGGATGAGCAGTTCTTC.